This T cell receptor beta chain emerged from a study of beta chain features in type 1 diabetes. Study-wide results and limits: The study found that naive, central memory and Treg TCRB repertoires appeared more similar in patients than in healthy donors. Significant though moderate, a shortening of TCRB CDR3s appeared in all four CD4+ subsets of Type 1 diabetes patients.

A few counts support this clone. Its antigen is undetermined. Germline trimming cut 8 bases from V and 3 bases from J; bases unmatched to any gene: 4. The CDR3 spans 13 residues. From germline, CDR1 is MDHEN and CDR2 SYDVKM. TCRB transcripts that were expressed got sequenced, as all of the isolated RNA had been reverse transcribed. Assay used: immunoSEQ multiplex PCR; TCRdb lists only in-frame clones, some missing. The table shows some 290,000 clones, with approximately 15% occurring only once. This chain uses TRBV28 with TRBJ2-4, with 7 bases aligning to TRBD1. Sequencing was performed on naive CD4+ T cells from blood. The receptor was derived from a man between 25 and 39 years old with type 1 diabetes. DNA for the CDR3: TGTGCCAGCCGGCAGGGGGTCAAAAACATTCAGTACTTC. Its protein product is CASRQGVKNIQYF.